Sequencing of this TCR beta chain was carried out in a study of CD8 T cells in ankylosing spondylitis. Making use of molecular barcodes, quantitative 5'-RACE generated TCR beta libraries. From the 5' RACE reads, TCRdb called clonotypes with MiXCR, one entry per CDR3 protein. This table has roughly 350,000 distinct CDR3 sequences, 7% to 9% appearing once. The CDR3 is made up of 16 amino acids. Germline V CDR1 and CDR2: LNHDA, SQIVND (reference sequence). Trimming left V 5 bases short and J 1 base short, with 15 bases between. Study-wide points: CD8+ disease-linked clones were present at relatively low frequencies in blood. As reported, disease-linked clones showed significant enrichment in matched ankylosing spondylitis synovial fluid. A motif in TCR beta, a set of under ten highly homologous variants, appeared characteristic of ankylosing spondylitis blood.

This clonotype occurred a few times. No antigen is known for it. The sequence came from a male donor with ankylosing spondylitis. The rearrangement links TRBV19 to TRBJ1-3; possible D gene TRBD1, 5 bases. Sequencing was carried out using blood, either unsorted or a sorted T cell fraction (not recorded which). The CDR3, as DNA: TGTGCCAGTAGTCTGACAGCCCGGCGGTCTGGAAACACCATATATTTT. Its protein product is CASSLTARRSGNTIYF.